One TCR beta chain is described in this entry. Its antigen is currently unknown. This entry is derived from a study of lymphopenia after photon versus proton radiotherapy. Study-wide findings and caveats: After lymphocyte nadir, photon-treated repertoires showed oligoclonal expansion, especially CD8+ Temra. Relative stability marked proton patients; photon patients lost diversity and naive cells. Post-nadir TCR diversity decline inversely tracked overall survival among those who died.

The germline CDR1 and CDR2 sequences are LGHNA and YSLEER. This CDR3 has 12 residues. Between the trimmed V and J ends, which lost 1 base and 3 bases, there was a span of 3 bases. Some clones are missing from TCRdb's copy, which holds only in-frame ones; the method was immunoSEQ multiplex PCR. This table has 55,000 to 70,000 clones, around 87% appearing once. The specimen comprised peripheral blood, sampled from a patient treated with proton-based radiotherapy. The chain carries TRBV4-3 and TRBJ1-1, with D hard to call. This TCR derives from an elderly man with esophageal cancer. The CDR3 nucleotides read TGCGCCAGCAGCCAAGGGCACACTGAAGCTTTCTTT. Amino acids: CASSQGHTEAFF.